The entry below describes one TCR beta chain. Its specificity is not known. The CDR3 is made up of 15 amino acids. Germline V gene sequence: CDR1 MNHEY, CDR2 SVGAGI. Trimming took 6 bases from V and 6 from J; bases not matched to a gene: 9. This sample stems from a study of CD8+ T cells in alopecia areata. Study conclusions and caveats: Many expanded lesional clones persisted during tofacitinib (in both scalp and blood).

cDNA serving as the sequencing template came from extracted, reverse transcribed RNA. Produced via immunoSEQ multiplex PCR; TCRdb's table is partial and in-frame only. The data show a few hundred thousand clones, less than 45% seen once. Treatment here: oral pan-JAK inhibitor, 5-10 mg twice daily. The V and J genes are TRBV6-5 and TRBJ2-7; TRBD1 agrees at 12 bases. This receptor was obtained from a human donor with alopecia areata. Sequencing used CD4+ T cells sorted from blood, obtained between weeks 36 and 40, from a patient treated with tofacitinib. The CDR3 DNA is TGTGCCAGCAGACTGGGACAGGGGGCAAGAGGCGAGCAGTACTTC. Its protein product is CASRLGQGARGEQYF.